These T cell receptor beta chains were read from a single sample in a study of cytomegalovirus exposure and HLA in healthy donors. Sequencing used immunoSEQ multiplex PCR; TCRdb keeps in-frame clones, though not all of them. The sample holds 150,000 to 250,000 clones; 79% are singletons and the top ten take 3.5% to 5%. Sequences were obtained from PBMCs. These receptors came from a woman in her 30s in good health and CMV-seropositive. CDR3s include the opening cysteine and the closing phenylalanine or tryptophan. The D gene is left open where the match is weak. Not all rows give a size; the values are once, few, many and, for expanded clones, a class.

CDR3nt	CDR3aa	abundance	d_gene	v_gene	j_gene
TGCGCCAGCAGCCAAGTGATCCAGGGGGATAATTCACCCCTCCACTTT	CASSQVIQGDNSPLHF	NA	TRBD1	TRBV4-1	TRBJ1-6
TGTGCCGGCCTGGGGCAGGCGGCGGACGAGCAGTACTTC	CAGLGQAADEQYF	NA	NA	TRBV2	TRBJ2-7
TGCGCCAGCAGCCTTGGGGGAGGGGGGTCCACCGGGGAGCTGTTTTTT	CASSLGGGGSTGELFF	NA	NA	TRBV4-1	TRBJ2-2
TGTGCCAGCAGCTTCGACAGGGGCGCTGAAGCTTTCTTT	CASSFDRGAEAFF	NA	TRBD1	TRBV7-8	TRBJ1-1
TGTGCCAGCAGTGACAAGGCAGGGTGGTACAATGAGCAGTTCTTC	CASSDKAGWYNEQFF	NA	NA	TRBV6-1	TRBJ2-1
TGTGCCAGCAGCCCGCGGACTAGCGGGAGTTGGTCGGAGACCCAGTACTTC	CASSPRTSGSWSETQYF	NA	TRBD2	TRBV5-4	TRBJ2-5
TGTGCCACCCGAGGCCCGCGGAGCACAGATACGCAGTATTTT	CATRGPRSTDTQYF	NA	NA	TRBV6-6	TRBJ2-3
TGCGCCAGCAGCTTAGCGGGAGGGCCCTACGAGCAGTACTTC	CASSLAGGPYEQYF	NA	TRBD2	TRBV5-1	TRBJ2-7
TGTGCCAGCAGTGGATTGGTAGCGGGCGCACCACAAGAGACCCAGTACTTC	CASSGLVAGAPQETQYF	NA	TRBD2	TRBV2	TRBJ2-5
TGCAGCGTTGTCTGGATATCAGGTCAGCCCCAGCATTTT	CSVVWISGQPQHF	few	NA	TRBV29-1	TRBJ1-5